Listed here is a single TCR beta chain. Its specificity is not known. The sample is drawn from a study of beta chain features in type 1 diabetes. Study-wide context: Healthy donors, compared against patients, showed similar age, gender and cell yields.

One heparinised blood draw, averaging approximately 120 mL, came from each donor. V shed 1 base, J shed 2 bases, and the junction held 8 bases outside the gene matches. This CDR3 spans 16 amino acids. Germline CDR1 is ENHRY and CDR2 is SYGVKD. Overall study findings and caveats: It was possible that PCR favored shorter templates, equally so in patients and controls.

Investigators reverse transcribed all isolated RNA, so they sequenced expressed TCRB transcripts. Only in-frame clones appear in the TCRdb table, and some are missing; sequencing was by immunoSEQ multiplex PCR. Seen here are around 430,000 clones, approximately 30% observed once, and the top ten hold around 0.065%. The chain links TRBV10-3 to TRBJ2-7, with 7 bases lining up with TRBD2. The clonotype originates from a man younger than 35 in good health. Specimen: naive CD4+ T cells from blood. CDR3 loop: CAISEYVASGPYEQYF. CDR3 bases: TGTGCCATCAGTGAGTACGTGGCTAGCGGTCCCTACGAGCAGTACTTC.